The 9 T cell receptor beta chains listed next were all sequenced from one sample in a study of blood T cell repertoires in COVID-19. The assay was immunoSEQ multiplex PCR, and TCRdb's table has in-frame clones only and misses some. The data show some 250,000 clones, approximately 90% seen once. Sequenced input: peripheral blood. Every receptor here comes from a middle-aged woman who had recovered from COVID-19.

The chain carries TRBV24-1 and TRBJ2-5, with 10 bases matching TRBD1. The CDR3 is 17 amino acids. The germline gives CDR1 KGHDR, CDR2 SFDVKD. Trimming at V came to 5 bases and at J to 7 bases, leaving 15 bases not matched to a gene. The CDR3 DNA reads as TGTGCCACCAGTGGGGGGCCGGGACAGGGGCCCGCGGGGACCCAGTACTTC. Protein: CATSGGPGQGPAGTQYF.

The chain recombines TRBV6-5 with TRBJ2-5; TRBD2 might be the D (6 bases). The germline V gene has CDR1 MNHEY and CDR2 SVGAGI. The CDR3 covers 13 residues. The V end lost 6 bases, the J end lost 4 bases, and 12 bases lay between the germline ends. The CDR3 here is CASSPGGGETQYF. The CDR3 DNA reads as TGTGCCAGCAGCCCCGGGGGTGGAGAGACCCAGTACTTC.

V usage is TRBV5-6 and J usage is TRBJ2-7; TRBD2 matches 8 bases. From germline, CDR1 is SGHDT and CDR2 YYEEEE. V trimming: 0 bases; J trimming: 6 bases; junction bases outside the gene matches: 2. This CDR3 region has 13 residues. The CDR3 spells CASSLGLAGEQYF. CDR3 DNA sequence: TGTGCCAGCAGCTTGGGGCTAGCGGGCGAGCAGTACTTC.

The chain recombines TRBV10-3 with TRBJ2-1; a possible D gene is TRBD1 (5 bases). CDR3 length: 14 amino acids. Germline assignment: CDR1 ENHRY and CDR2 SYGVKD. V was clipped by 8 bases and J by 9 bases, with 20 bases between them. The CDR3 nucleotides are TGTGCCATCTGGGTAGGGCAGGGAAACGGTGAGCAGTTCTTC. Translated, it gives CAIWVGQGNGEQFF.

The rearrangement uses TRBV5-8 and TRBJ2-3; D unresolved. Trimming cost V 4 bases and J 2 bases, with 14 bases left between them. The CDR3 has 15 amino acids. Germline assignment: CDR1 SGHTS and CDR2 YDEGEE. CDR3 sequence reads: CASSPRVSPTDTQYF. The CDR3 coding sequence is TGTGCCAGCAGCCCCCGGGTCAGCCCCACAGATACGCAGTATTTT.

The chain uses TRBV9 and TRBJ2-1; 9 nucleotides agree with TRBD2. Germline V gives CDR1 SGDLS, CDR2 YYNGEE. The CDR3 extends over 15 amino acids. Losses at the gene ends were 3 bases for V and 3 bases for J; bases not matched to a gene: 4. CDR3: CASSAGLADYNEQFF. The CDR3 nucleotides read TGTGCCAGCAGCGCGGGACTAGCCGACTACAATGAGCAGTTCTTC.

V gene TRBV6-6 combines with J gene TRBJ2-7; 8 bases align to TRBD1. The CDR3 length is 17 residues. Germline V CDR1 and CDR2: MNHNY, SVGAGI (reference sequence). The V gene end was trimmed by 5 bases and the J gene end by 0 bases; junction bases not matched to a gene: 12. The CDR3 loop is CASSPHPPGQVSYEQYF. The DNA for the CDR3 is TGTGCCAGCAGTCCACACCCCCCGGGACAGGTCTCCTACGAGCAGTACTTC.

J is TRBJ2-5 and V is TRBV5-4; D unclear. V dropped 6 bases and J dropped 0 bases, with 9 bases sitting between them. The CDR3 loop spans 13 amino acids. From germline, CDR1 is SGHNT and CDR2 YYREEE (reference sequence). DNA of the CDR3: TGTGCCAGCATGAGGCCAAACCAAGAGACCCAGTACTTC. This codes for CASMRPNQETQYF.

The sample holds a few counts of this clone. J is TRBJ2-3 and V is TRBV19; 9 nucleotides align to TRBD2. This CDR3 spans 14 amino acids. Germline CDR1 LNHDA, CDR2 SQIVND (reference sequence). Unmatched junction bases numbered 0, after V lost 4 bases and J lost 1 base. This chain's CDR3 is CASSTSGGTDTQYF. The DNA of the CDR3 is TGTGCCAGTAGTACTAGCGGGGGCACAGATACGCAGTATTTT.